The 13 T cell receptor beta chains listed next were all sequenced from one sample in a study of graft-versus-host responses after intestinal transplantation. Data came from immunoSEQ multiplex PCR; TCRdb stores just in-frame clones and leaves some out. Of approximately 12,000 clones listed, 70% to 75% were seen once; the top ten hold 4.3%. Grafts had their tissue processed, releasing intraepithelial and lamina propria lymphocytes. Sample: ileum tissue, taken roughly 140 days after intestinal transplantation. These receptor sequences come from a human patient who received an intestinal transplant, so some T cells may come from the graft donor.

This clone was recorded only once. The J gene is TRBJ1-1, the V gene TRBV2; TRBD1 matches at 7 bases. Germline V gives CDR1 SNHLY, CDR2 FYNNEI. With 8 bases clipped from V and 1 base from J, the junction kept 13 bases outside the gene matches. The CDR3 consists of 16 residues. CDR3 coding DNA: TGTGCCAGCGGGCGACAGGGTTCCCTCAAGAACACTGAAGCTTTCTTT. Its protein is CASGRQGSLKNTEAFF.

The genes are TRBV28 and TRBJ2-7, with a tentative D call TRBD2 (5 bases). The germline V gene has CDR1 MDHEN and CDR2 SYDVKM. Trimming took off 11 bases at V and 0 bases at J, with 14 bases between the two ends. The CDR3 is 13 amino acids. The CDR3 DNA reads TGTGCCGCCGGAGACGCGGGCTCCTACGAGCAGTACTTC. This encodes CAAGDAGSYEQYF.

J is TRBJ2-7 and V is TRBV28, with 14 bases matching TRBD2. The ends lost 3 bases at V and 0 bases at J; junction bases unmatched: 4. This CDR3 has 17 amino acids. Germline lookup yields CDR1 MDHEN and CDR2 SYDVKM. CDR3 loop: CASSLGLAGENSYEQYF. The DNA of the CDR3 is TGTGCCAGCAGTTTGGGACTAGCGGGAGAAAACTCCTACGAGCAGTACTTC. The full variable domain, completed using reference TRBV28 and TRBJ2-7, is DVKVTQSSRYLVKRTGEKVFLECVQDMDHENMFWYRQDPGLGLRLIYFSYDVKMKEKGDIPEGYSVSREKKERFSLILESASTNQTSMYLCASSLGLAGENSYEQYFGPGTRLTVT.

This clone was detected only a few times. The chain joins TRBV4-2 to TRBJ2-2; 16 positions agree with TRBD2. CDR1 and CDR2 (germline): LGHNA, YNFKEQ. The V segment lost 0 bases and the J segment 7 bases; nucleotides outside the gene matches: 5. This CDR3 has 18 amino acids. The CDR3 reads CASSQDGTSGGAVGELFF. The CDR3 coding sequence is TGTGCCAGCAGCCAAGATGGGACTAGCGGGGGGGCCGTCGGGGAGCTGTTTTTT.

The chain carries TRBV4-2 and TRBJ1-2; perhaps TRBD1 as D (6 bases). The CDR3 length is 16 residues. Germline V gene sequence: CDR1 LGHNA, CDR2 YNFKEQ. V gave up 6 bases and J gave up 6 bases, with 23 bases separating them. The CDR3 protein is CASRWTPGHNLDGYTF. The CDR3 coding sequence is TGTGCCAGCAGGTGGACGCCGGGACACAATTTAGATGGCTACACCTTC.

A word on this clone: Other DNA variants within this sample encode the same CDR3. The chain links TRBV10-3 to TRBJ1-6, with 9 bases matching TRBD1. V trimming: 6 bases; J trimming: 13 bases; junction bases outside the gene matches: 7. Looked up from germline, CDR1 is ENHRY and CDR2 is SYGVKD. There are 13 residues in the CDR3. CDR3 loop: CAISRDRESPLHF. CDR3 nucleotide sequence: TGTGCCATCAGCCGGGACAGGGAATCCCCCCTCCACTTT.

This clone was recorded a few times. One end of the junction varies from germline; a read error may be responsible. The chain joins TRBV6-1 to TRBJ1-2, with a tentative D call TRBD1 (5 bases). This CDR3 contains 14 residues. Germline loops: CDR1 MNHNS, CDR2 SASEGT. CDR3 sequence reads: CASNEPGGYYGYTF. DNA for the CDR3: TGTGCCAGCAATGAACCCGGGGGGTACTATGGCTACACCTTC.

The V call is TRBV5-8, the J call TRBJ1-2, with a possible D match to TRBD1 (6 bases). Germline values: CDR1 SGHTS, CDR2 YDEGEE. V dropped 2 bases and J dropped 2 bases, with 7 bases sitting between them. There are 13 residues in the CDR3. The CDR3 DNA follows: TGTGCCAGCAGCTTTCAGGGGAACTATGGCTACACCTTC. It encodes CASSFQGNYGYTF.

The chain has TRBV7-3 and TRBJ2-1, with 8 bases fitting TRBD2. The CDR3 length is 16 residues. V shed 2 bases, J shed 7 bases, and the junction held 10 bases outside the gene matches. The germline V gene has CDR1 SGHTA and CDR2 FQGTGA. The chain's CDR3 is CASSLGAGGKGNEQFF. The DNA for the CDR3 is TGTGCCAGCAGCTTAGGGGCGGGAGGAAAAGGTAATGAGCAGTTCTTC.

Concerning this clone itself: Different DNA sequences within this sample yield the same CDR3. The rearrangement uses TRBV2 and TRBJ2-7; TRBD1 matches 9 bases. CDR3 length: 14 amino acids. The V gene's germline CDR1 is SNHLY and CDR2 FYNNEI. Trimming cost V 5 bases and J 4 bases; bases outside gene matches: 6. In DNA form, the CDR3 reads TGTGCCAGCAGTCCTCGGGGACAGGGTTACGAGCAGTACTTC. Residues: CASSPRGQGYEQYF.

This clone has more than one count but fewer than ten. V is TRBV27 and J is TRBJ1-1; 7 bases fit TRBD1. With 6 bases clipped from V and 6 bases from J, the junction kept 4 bases outside the gene matches. Germline CDR1 reads MNHEY; CDR2 reads SMNVEV (reference sequence). CDR3 size: 12 residues. CDR3 residues: CASRNTGAEAFF. CDR3 sequence (DNA): TGTGCCAGCAGAAATACAGGGGCTGAAGCTTTCTTT.

This clone was observed a few times. The V gene is TRBV28, the J gene TRBJ2-1; tentative D call: TRBD2 (5 bases). From germline, CDR1 is MDHEN and CDR2 SYDVKM. V was shortened by 6 bases and J by 10 bases, with 13 bases between the two germline ends. The CDR3 loop spans 12 amino acids. For the CDR3, the DNA is TGTGCCAGCAGCCAAGGTGGGGAGGAGCAGTTCTTC. Translating gives CASSQGGEEQFF.

V gene TRBV11-2 combines with J gene TRBJ2-7; 9 positions agree with TRBD1. The CDR3 loop spans 16 amino acids. J was trimmed by 1 base and V by 4 bases; bases with no gene match: 8. Germline lookup yields CDR1 SGHAT and CDR2 FQNNGV. CDR3 DNA: TGTGCCAGCAGCTCGACGTCCGGGACAGGGTCCTACGAGCAGTACTTC. This sequence encodes CASSSTSGTGSYEQYF. The whole variable domain, remainder taken from reference TRBV11-2 and TRBJ2-7, is EAGVAQSPRYKIIEKRQSVAFWCNPISGHATLYWYQQILGQGPKLLIQFQNNGVVDDSQLPKDRFSAERLKGVDSTLKIQPAKLEDSAVYLCASSSTSGTGSYEQYFGPGTRLTVT.